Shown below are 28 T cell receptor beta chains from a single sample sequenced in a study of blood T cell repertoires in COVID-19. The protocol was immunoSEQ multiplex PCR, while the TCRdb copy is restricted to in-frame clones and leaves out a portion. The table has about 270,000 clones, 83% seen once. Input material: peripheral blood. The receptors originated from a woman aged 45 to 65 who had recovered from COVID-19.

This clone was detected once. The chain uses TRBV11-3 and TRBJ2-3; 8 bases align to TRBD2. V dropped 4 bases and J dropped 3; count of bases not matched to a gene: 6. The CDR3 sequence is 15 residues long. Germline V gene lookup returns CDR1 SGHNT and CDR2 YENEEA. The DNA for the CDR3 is TGTGCCAGCAGCTCCCGGGAGGGCCAGACAGATACGCAGTATTTT. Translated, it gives CASSSREGQTDTQYF.

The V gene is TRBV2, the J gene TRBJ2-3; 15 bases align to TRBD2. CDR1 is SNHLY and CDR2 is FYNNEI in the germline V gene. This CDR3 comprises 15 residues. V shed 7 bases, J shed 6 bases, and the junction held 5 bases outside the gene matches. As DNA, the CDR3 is TGTGCCAGCACCGGACTAGCGGGGGGGGTTGATACGCAGTATTTT. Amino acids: CASTGLAGGVDTQYF.

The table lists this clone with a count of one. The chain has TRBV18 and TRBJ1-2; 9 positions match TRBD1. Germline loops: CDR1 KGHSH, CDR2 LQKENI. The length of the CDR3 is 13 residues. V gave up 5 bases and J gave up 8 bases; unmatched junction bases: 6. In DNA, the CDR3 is TGTGCCAGCTCAATACAGGGGGCGCGGGGCTACACCTTC. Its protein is CASSIQGARGYTF. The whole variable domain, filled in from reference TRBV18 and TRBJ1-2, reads NAGVMQNPRHLVRRRGQEARLRCSPMKGHSHVYWYRQLPEEGLKFMVYLQKENIIDESGMPKERFSAEFPKEGPSILRIQQVVRGDSAAYFCASSIQGARGYTFGSGTRLTVV.

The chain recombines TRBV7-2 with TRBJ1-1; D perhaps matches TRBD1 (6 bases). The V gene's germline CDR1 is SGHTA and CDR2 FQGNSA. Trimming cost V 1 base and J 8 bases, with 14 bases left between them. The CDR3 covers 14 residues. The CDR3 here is CASSLENYRAEAFF. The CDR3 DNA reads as TGTGCCAGCAGCTTAGAAAATTACAGGGCCGAAGCTTTCTTT.

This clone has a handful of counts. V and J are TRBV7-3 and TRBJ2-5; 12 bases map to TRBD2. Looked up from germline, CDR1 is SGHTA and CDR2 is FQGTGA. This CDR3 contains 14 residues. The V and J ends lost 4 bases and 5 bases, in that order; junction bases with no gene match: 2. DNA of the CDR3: TGTGCCAGCAGCTGGACTAGCGGGATGGAGACCCAGTACTTC. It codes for CASSWTSGMETQYF.

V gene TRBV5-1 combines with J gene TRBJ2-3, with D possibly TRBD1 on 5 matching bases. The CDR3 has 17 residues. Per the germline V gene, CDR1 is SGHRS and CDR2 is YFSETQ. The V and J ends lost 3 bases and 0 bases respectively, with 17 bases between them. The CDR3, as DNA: TGCGCCAGCAGCTCCCTGGGGCAGGGTACTAGCACAGATACGCAGTATTTT. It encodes CASSSLGQGTSTDTQYF.

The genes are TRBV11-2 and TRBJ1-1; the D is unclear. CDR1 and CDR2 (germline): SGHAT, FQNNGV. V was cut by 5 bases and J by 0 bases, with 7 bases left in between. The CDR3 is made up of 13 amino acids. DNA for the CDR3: TGTGCCAGCAGCCGTTCAGTGAACACTGAAGCTTTCTTT. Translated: CASSRSVNTEAFF. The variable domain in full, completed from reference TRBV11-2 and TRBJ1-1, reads EAGVAQSPRYKIIEKRQSVAFWCNPISGHATLYWYQQILGQGPKLLIQFQNNGVVDDSQLPKDRFSAERLKGVDSTLKIQPAKLEDSAVYLCASSRSVNTEAFFGQGTRLTVV.

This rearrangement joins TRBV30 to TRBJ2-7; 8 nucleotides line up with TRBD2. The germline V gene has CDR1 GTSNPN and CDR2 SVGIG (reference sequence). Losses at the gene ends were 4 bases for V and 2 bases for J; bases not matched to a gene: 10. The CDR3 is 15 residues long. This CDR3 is CAWTPGVAGTYEQYF. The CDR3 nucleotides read TGTGCCTGGACGCCGGGGGTAGCGGGAACCTACGAGCAGTACTTC. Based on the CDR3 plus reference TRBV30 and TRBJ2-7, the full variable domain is SQTIHQWPATLVQPVGSPLSLECTVEGTSNPNLYWYRQAAGRGLQLLFYSVGIGQISSEVPQNLSASRPQDRQFILSSKKLLLSDSGFYLCAWTPGVAGTYEQYFGPGTRLTVT.

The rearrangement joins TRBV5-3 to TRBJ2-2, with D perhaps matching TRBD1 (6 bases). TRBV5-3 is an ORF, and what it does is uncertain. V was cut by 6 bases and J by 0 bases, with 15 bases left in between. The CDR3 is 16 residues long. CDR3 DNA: TGTGCCAGAACCCTGGACAGCCCCGCGAACACCGGGGAGCTGTTTTTT. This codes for CARTLDSPANTGELFF.

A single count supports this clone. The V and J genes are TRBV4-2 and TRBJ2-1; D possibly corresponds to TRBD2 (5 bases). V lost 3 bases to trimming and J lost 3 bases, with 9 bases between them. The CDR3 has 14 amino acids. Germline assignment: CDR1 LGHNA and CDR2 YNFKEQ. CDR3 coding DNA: TGTGCCAGCAGCCATAGAGGGAGCTACAATGAGCAGTTCTTC. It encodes CASSHRGSYNEQFF.

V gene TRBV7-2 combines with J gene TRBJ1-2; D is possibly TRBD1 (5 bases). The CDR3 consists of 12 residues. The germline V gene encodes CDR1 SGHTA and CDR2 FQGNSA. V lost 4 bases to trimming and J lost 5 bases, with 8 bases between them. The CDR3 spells CASSSDSYGYTF. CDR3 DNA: TGTGCCAGCAGCTCCGACAGTTATGGCTACACCTTC.

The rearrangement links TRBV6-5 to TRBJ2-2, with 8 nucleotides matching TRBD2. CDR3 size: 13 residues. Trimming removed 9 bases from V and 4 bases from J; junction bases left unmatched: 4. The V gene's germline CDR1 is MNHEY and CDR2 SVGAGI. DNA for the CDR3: TGTGCCAGTACGGGGGGGTCCACCGGGGAGCTGTTTTTT. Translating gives CASTGGSTGELFF.

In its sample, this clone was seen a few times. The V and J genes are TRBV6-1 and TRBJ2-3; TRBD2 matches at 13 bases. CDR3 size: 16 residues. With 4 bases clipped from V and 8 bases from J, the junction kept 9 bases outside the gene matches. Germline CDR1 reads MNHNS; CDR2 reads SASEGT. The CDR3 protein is CASSGLAGGDVSTQYF. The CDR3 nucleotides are TGTGCCAGCAGTGGACTAGCGGGGGGCGACGTCTCTACGCAGTATTTT.

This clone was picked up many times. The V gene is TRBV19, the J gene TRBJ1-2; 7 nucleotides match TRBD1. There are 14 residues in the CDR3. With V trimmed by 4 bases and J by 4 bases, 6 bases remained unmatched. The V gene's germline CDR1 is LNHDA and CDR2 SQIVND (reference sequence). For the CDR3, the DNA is TGTGCCAGTAGTAGACAGGGATCCTTCTATGGCTACACCTTC. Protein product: CASSRQGSFYGYTF.

The CDR3 DNA reads TGTGCCAGCAGTTACTCGACAGGTTATCAGCCCCAGCATTTT. It specifies CASSYSTGYQPQHF. The chain carries TRBV6-6 and TRBJ1-5, with D maybe TRBD1 (6 bases). Germline loops: CDR1 MNHNY, CDR2 SVGAGI (reference sequence). The ends were cut back, 0 bases at V and 5 bases at J, with 8 bases in the middle. CDR3 length: 14 residues.

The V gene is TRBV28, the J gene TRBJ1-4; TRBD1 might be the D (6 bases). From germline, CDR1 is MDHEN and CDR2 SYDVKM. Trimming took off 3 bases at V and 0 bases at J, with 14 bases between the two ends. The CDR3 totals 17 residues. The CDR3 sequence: CASSFGPDSATNEKLFF. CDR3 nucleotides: TGTGCCAGCAGTTTTGGGCCGGACAGTGCAACTAATGAAAAACTGTTTTTT.

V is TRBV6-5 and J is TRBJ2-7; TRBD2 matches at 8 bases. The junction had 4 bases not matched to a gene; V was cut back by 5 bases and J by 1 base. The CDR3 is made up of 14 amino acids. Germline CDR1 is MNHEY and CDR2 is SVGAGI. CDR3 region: CASSRGGGSYEQYF. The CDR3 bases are TGTGCCAGCAGTCGGGGCGGGGGGTCCTACGAGCAGTACTTC.

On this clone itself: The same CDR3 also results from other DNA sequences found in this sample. The CDR3 DNA follows: TGTGCCAGCAGCTTAGGGCAGGGACAAGAGACCCAGTACTTC. Its protein product is CASSLGQGQETQYF. The gene calls are TRBV11-2 and TRBJ2-5; D is possibly TRBD1 (5 bases). Trimming stripped 1 base from V and 2 bases from J, with 8 bases between. This CDR3 contains 14 residues. CDR1 and CDR2 (germline): SGHAT, FQNNGV.

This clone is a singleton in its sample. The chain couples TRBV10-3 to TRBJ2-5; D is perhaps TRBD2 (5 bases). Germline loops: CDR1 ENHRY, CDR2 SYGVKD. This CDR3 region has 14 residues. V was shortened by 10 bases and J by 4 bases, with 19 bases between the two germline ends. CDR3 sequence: CATRPEAKGETQYF. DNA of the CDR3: TGTGCCACCCGACCGGAGGCCAAGGGAGAGACCCAGTACTTC.

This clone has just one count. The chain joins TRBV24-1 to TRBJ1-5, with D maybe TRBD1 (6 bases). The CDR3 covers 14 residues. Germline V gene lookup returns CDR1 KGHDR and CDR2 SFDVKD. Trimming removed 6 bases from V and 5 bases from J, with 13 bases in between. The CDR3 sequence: CATSKGGSDQPQHF. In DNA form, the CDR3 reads TGTGCCACCAGTAAAGGGGGATCCGATCAGCCCCAGCATTTT.

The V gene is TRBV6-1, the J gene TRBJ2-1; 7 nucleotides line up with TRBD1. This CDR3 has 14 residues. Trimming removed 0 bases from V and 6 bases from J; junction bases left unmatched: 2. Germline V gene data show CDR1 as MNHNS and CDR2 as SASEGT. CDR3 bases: TGTGCCAGCAGTGAAGCTCGACAGGGCAATGAGCAGTTCTTC. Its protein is CASSEARQGNEQFF.

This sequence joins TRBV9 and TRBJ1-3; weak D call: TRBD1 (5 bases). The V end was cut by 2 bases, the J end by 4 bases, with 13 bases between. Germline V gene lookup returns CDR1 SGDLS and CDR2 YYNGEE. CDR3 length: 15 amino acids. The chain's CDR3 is CASSVGGVAGNTIYF. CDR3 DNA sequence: TGTGCCAGCAGCGTTGGAGGGGTAGCCGGAAACACCATATATTTT.

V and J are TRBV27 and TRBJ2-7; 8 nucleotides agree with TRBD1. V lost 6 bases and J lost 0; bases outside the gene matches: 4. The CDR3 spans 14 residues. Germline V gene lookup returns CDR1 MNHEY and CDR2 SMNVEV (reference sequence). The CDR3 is CASSGQGPSYEQYF. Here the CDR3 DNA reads TGTGCCAGCAGCGGACAGGGCCCCTCCTACGAGCAGTACTTC.

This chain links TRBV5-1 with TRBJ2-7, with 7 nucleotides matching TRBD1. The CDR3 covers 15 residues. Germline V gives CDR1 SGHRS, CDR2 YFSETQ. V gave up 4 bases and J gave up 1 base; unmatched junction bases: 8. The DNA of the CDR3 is TGCGCCAGCAGCCCTCTGACAGGGTCGTCCTACGAGCAGTACTTC. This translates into CASSPLTGSSYEQYF.

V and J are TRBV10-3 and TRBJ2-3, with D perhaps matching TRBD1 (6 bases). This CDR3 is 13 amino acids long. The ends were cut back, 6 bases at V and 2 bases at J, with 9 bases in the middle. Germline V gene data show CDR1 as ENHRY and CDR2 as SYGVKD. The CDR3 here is CAISTGSTDTQYF. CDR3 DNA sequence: TGTGCCATCAGCACAGGGTCCACAGATACGCAGTATTTT.

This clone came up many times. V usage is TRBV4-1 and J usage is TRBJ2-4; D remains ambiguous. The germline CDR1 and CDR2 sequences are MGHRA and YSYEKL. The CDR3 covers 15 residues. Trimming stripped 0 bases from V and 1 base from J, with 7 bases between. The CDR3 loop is CASSQDSLAKNIQYF. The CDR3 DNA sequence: TGCGCCAGCAGCCAAGACAGTCTGGCCAAAAACATTCAGTACTTC.

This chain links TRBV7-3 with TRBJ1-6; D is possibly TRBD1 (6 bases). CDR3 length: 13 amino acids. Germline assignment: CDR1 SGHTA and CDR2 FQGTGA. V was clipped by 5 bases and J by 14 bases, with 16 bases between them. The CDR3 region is CASSRGTNEALHF. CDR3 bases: TGTGCCAGCAGCAGAGGGACAAATGAAGCCCTCCACTTT.

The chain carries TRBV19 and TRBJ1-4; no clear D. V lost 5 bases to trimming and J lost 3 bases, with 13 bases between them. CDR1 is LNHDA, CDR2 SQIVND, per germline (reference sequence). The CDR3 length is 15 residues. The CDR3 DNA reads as TGTGCCAGTAGTTTCATCTGGGCCGCTAATGAAAAACTGTTTTTT. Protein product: CASSFIWAANEKLFF.